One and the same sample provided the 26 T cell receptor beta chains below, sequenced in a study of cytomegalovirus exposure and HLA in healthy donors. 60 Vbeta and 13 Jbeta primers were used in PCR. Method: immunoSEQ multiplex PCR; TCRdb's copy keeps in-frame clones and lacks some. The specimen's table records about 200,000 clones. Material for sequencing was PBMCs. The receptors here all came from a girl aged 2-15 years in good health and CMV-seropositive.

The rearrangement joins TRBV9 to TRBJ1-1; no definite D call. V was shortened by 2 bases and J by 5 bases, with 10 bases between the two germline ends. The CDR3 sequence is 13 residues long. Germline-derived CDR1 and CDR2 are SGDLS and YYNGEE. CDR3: CASSVAGRTEAFF. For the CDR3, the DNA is TGTGCCAGCAGCGTTGCGGGTCGGACTGAAGCTTTCTTT.

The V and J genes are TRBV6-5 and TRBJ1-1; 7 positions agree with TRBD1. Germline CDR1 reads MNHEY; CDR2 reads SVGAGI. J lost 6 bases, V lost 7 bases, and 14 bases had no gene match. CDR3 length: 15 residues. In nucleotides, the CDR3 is TGTGCCAGCACCCAGGGGGACCGTCATTGGGCTGAAGCTTTCTTT. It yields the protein CASTQGDRHWAEAFF.

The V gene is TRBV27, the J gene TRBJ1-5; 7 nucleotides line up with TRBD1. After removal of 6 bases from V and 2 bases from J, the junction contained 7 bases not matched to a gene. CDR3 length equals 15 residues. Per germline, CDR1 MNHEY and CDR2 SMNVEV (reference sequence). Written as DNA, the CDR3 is TGTGCCAGCAGCCGGACAGGCCGGGGCAATCAGCCCCAGCATTTT. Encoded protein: CASSRTGRGNQPQHF.

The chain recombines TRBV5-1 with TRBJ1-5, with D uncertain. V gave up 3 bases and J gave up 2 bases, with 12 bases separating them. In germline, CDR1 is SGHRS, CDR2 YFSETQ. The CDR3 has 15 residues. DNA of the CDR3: TGCGCCAGCAGCTCGGGTATCGACCGCAATCAGCCCCAGCATTTT. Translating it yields CASSSGIDRNQPQHF.

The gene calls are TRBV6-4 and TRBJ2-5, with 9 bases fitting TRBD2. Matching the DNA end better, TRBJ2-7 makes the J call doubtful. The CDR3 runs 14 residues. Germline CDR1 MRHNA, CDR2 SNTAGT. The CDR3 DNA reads TGTGCCAGCAAGTCGACTAGCGGTTTCTACGAGCAGTACTTC. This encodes CASKSTSGFYEQYF.

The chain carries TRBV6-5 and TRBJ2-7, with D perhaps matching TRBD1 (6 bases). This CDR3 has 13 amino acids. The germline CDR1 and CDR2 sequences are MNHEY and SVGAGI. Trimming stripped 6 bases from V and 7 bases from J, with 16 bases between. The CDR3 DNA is TGTGCCAGCAGCCAATCTGAAGGGGGTGAGCAGTACTTC. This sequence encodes CASSQSEGGEQYF.

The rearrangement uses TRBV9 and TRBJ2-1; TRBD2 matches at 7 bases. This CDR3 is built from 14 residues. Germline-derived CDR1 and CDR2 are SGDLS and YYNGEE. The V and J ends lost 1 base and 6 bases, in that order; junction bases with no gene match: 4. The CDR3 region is CASSVSASGNEQFF. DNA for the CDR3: TGTGCCAGCAGCGTAAGTGCTAGCGGCAATGAGCAGTTCTTC.

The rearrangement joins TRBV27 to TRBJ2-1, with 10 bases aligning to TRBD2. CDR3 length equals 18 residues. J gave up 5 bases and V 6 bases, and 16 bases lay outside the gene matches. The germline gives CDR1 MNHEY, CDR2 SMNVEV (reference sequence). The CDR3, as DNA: TGTGCCAGCAGATCAGGGACTAGCGTCTCTTCCCGTAACAATGAGCAGTTCTTC. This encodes CASRSGTSVSSRNNEQFF.

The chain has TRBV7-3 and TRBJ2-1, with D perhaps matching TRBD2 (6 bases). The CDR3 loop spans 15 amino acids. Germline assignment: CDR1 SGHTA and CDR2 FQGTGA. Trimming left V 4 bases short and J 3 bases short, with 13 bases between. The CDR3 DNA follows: TGTGCCAGCAGCTCCCCGACTAGTCTCTACAATGAGCAGTTCTTC. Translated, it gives CASSSPTSLYNEQFF. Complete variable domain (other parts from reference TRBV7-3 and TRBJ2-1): GAGVSQTPSNKVTEKGKYVELRCDPISGHTALYWYRQSLGQGPEFLIYFQGTGAADDSGLPNDRFFAVRPEGSVSTLKIQRTERGDSAVYLCASSSPTSLYNEQFFGPGTRLTVL.

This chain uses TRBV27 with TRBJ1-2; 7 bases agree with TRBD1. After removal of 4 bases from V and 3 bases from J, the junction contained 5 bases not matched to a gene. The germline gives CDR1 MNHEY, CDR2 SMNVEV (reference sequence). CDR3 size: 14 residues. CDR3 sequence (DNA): TGTGCCAGCAGTTCCCTCGACAGGGACTATGGCTACACCTTC. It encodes CASSSLDRDYGYTF.

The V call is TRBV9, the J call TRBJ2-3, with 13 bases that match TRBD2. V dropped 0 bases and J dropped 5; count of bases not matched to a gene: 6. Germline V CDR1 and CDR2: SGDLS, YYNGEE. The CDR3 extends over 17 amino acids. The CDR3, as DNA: TGTGCCAGCAGCGTAGACGGACTAGCGGGAGCGATAGATACGCAGTATTTT. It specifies CASSVDGLAGAIDTQYF.

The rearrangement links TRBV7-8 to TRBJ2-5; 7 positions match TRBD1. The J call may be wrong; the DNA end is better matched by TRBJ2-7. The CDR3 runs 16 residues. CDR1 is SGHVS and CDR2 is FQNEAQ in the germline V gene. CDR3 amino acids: CASSHPPTGMGYEQYF. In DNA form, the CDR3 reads TGTGCCAGCAGCCACCCCCCGACAGGGATGGGGTACGAGCAGTACTTC.

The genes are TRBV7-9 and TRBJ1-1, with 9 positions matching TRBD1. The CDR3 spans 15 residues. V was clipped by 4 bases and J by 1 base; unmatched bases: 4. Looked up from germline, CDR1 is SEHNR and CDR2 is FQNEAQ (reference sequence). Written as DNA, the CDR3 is TGTGCCAGCAGCTCACAGGGGGCGCGGAACACTGAAGCTTTCTTT. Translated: CASSSQGARNTEAFF.

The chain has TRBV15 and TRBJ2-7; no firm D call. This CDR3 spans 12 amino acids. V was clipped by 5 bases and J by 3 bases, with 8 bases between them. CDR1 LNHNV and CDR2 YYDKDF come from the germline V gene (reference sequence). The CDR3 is CATSPGRYEQYF. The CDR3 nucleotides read TGTGCCACCAGCCCCGGTCGCTACGAGCAGTACTTC.

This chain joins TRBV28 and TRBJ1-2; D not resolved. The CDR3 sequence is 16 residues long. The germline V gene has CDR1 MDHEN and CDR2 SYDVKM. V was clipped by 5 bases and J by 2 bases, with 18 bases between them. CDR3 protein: CASSLPTAVPNYGYTF. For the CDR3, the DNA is TGTGCCAGCAGTCTCCCCACGGCGGTCCCGAACTATGGCTACACCTTC.

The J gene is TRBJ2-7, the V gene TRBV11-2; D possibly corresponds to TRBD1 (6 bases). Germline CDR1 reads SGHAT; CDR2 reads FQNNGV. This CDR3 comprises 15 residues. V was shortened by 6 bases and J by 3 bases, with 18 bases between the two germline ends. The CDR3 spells CASSNPGVGLYEQYF. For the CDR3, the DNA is TGTGCCAGCAGTAATCCAGGGGTTGGGCTCTACGAGCAGTACTTC.

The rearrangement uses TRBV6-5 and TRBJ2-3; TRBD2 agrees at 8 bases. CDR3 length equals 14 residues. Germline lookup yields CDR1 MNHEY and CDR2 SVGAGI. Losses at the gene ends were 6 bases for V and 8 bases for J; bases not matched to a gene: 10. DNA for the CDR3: TGTGCCAGCAGGCCCGGCCTGAGCGGGAGTACGCAGTATTTT. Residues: CASRPGLSGSTQYF.

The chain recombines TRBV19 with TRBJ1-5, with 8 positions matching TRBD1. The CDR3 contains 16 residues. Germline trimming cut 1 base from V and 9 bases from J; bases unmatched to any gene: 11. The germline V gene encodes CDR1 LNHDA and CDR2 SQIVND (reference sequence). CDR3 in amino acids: CASSIGQGAFQGPQHF. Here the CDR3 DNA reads TGTGCCAGTAGTATAGGTCAGGGGGCCTTTCAGGGGCCCCAGCATTTT.

The CDR3 reads CASSLTGARNYGYTF. CDR3 nucleotides: TGTGCCAGCAGCCTGACAGGGGCCCGTAACTATGGCTACACCTTC. This chain uses TRBV27 with TRBJ1-2; 8 bases are a match to TRBD1. Trimming removed 6 bases from V and 1 base from J; junction bases left unmatched: 7. CDR3 length: 15 amino acids. Germline V gene data show CDR1 as MNHEY and CDR2 as SMNVEV (reference sequence).

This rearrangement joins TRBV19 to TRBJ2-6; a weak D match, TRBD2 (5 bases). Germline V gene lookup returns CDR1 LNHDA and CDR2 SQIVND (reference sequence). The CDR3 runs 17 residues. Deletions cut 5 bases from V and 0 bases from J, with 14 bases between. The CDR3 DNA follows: TGTGCCAGTAGTCTGGGCCCTCGGGGCTCTGGGGCCAACGTCCTGACTTTC. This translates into CASSLGPRGSGANVLTF.

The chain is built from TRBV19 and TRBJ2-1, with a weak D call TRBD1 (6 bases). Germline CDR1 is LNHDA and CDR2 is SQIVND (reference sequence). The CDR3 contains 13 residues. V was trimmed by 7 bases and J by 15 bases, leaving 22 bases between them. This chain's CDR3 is CASTPGPGQNPFF. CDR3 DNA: TGTGCCAGTACCCCAGGTCCGGGACAAAATCCGTTCTTC.

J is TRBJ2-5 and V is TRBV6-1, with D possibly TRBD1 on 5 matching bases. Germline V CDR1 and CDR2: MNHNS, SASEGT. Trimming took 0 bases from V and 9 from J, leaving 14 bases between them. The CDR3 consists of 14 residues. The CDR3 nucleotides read TGTGCCAGCAGTGAAGCGACGGTACCCAGGGCCCAGTACTTC. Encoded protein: CASSEATVPRAQYF.

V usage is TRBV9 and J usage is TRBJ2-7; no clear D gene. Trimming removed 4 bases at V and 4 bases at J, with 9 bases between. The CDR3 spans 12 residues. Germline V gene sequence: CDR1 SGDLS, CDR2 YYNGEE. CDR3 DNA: TGTGCCAGCAGCCCTAGAGCGTACGAGCAGTACTTC. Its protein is CASSPRAYEQYF.

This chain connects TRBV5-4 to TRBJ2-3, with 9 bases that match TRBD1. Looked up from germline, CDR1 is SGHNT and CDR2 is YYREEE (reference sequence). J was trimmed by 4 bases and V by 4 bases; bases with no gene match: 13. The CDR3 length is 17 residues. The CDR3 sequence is CASSTATGTGRSDTQYF. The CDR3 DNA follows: TGTGCCAGCAGCACCGCGACCGGGACAGGGAGGTCAGATACGCAGTATTTT.

CDR3 loop: CSVVRNEKLFF. The CDR3 DNA sequence: TGCAGCGTTGTGCGGAATGAAAAACTGTTTTTT. This chain connects TRBV29-1 to TRBJ1-4; D gene uncertain. With 4 bases removed from V and 5 bases from J, the gap between germline ends came to 5 bases. This CDR3 has 11 amino acids. The germline V gene has CDR1 SQVTM and CDR2 ANQGSEA.

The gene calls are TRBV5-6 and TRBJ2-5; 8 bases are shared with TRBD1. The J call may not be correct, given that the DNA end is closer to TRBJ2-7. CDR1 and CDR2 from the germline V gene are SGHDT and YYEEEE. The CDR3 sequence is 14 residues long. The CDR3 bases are TGTGCCAGCAGCTTGCAGGGGGCCTTCGACGAGCAGTACTTC. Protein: CASSLQGAFDEQYF.